A selection of T cell receptor beta chains follows, all from one sample in a study of shared clonotypes between healthy human individuals. The data were produced by immunoSEQ multiplex PCR, yet TCRdb's version contains in-frame clones alone and is incomplete. The data hold roughly 1 million clones, with approximately 70% observed a single time. Source material: memory CD4+ T cells sorted from blood. The origin of the receptors is a man in his late teens or twenties in good health. Each CDR3 is given with its conserved first and last residue. A D gene is named only where the DNA matches it firmly. Where a row states a size, it is once, few, many or the class of an expanded clone; other rows omit it.

>TRBD1|TRBJ1-2|NA|TRBV19
CASSVSGTDNYGYTF
TGTGCCAGTAGTGTATCCGGGACAGATAACTATGGCTACACCTTC
>NA|TRBJ2-5|NA|TRBV30
CAWSEVGGPLYF
TGTGCCTGGAGTGAGGTGGGGGGACCACTGTACTTC
>NA|TRBJ2-3|NA|TRBV29-1
CSTMGSDTQYF
TGCAGCACGATGGGTTCAGATACGCAGTATTTT
>TRBD2|TRBJ2-5|NA|TRBV10-3
CAISEIQGVSGGRKTQYF
TGTGCCATCAGTGAGATCCAAGGGGTTAGCGGGGGAAGGAAGACCCAGTACTTC
>NA|TRBJ2-3|NA|TRBV5-4
CASSLEWLGDTQYF
TGTGCCAGCAGCTTGGAATGGTTGGGGGATACGCAGTATTTT
>TRBD2|TRBJ2-3|NA|TRBV4-1
CASSRRLAGGLDTQYF
TGCGCCAGCAGCCGGAGACTAGCGGGAGGGTTGGATACGCAGTATTTT
>NA|TRBJ2-2|NA|TRBV7-9
CASSPNSFRRGTGELFF
TGTGCCAGCAGCCCTAATAGTTTCCGCCGGGGCACCGGGGAGCTGTTTTTT
>TRBD1|TRBJ1-5|NA|TRBV4-2
CASSQEGTGYQPQHF
TGTGCCAGCAGCCAAGAAGGGACAGGGTATCAGCCCCAGCATTTT
>NA|TRBJ2-7|NA|TRBV19
CASSIRLQAYEQYF
TGTGCCAGTAGTATAAGGTTGCAGGCCTACGAGCAGTACTTC
>NA|TRBJ2-7|NA|TRBV18
CASSPMSYEQYF
TGTGCCAGCTCACCAATGTCCTACGAGCAGTACTTC
>TRBD1|TRBJ1-3|NA|TRBV9
CASSTRTGDSGNTIYF
TGTGCCAGCAGCACACGGACAGGGGACTCTGGAAACACCATATATTTT
>TRBD1|TRBJ2-5|NA|TRBV25-1
CASSPGGQGKEPQYF
TGTGCCAGCAGTCCGGGGGGACAGGGGAAGGAACCCCAGTACTTC
>NA|TRBJ1-1|few|TRBV6-5
CASSYAGTEAFF
TGTGCCAGCAGTTACGCGGGAACTGAAGCTTTCTTT
>NA|TRBJ1-1|few|TRBV5-4
CASSVMNTEAFF
TGTGCCAGCAGCGTAATGAACACTGAAGCTTTCTTT
>NA|TRBJ2-7|NA|TRBV5-6
CASSRVSEQYF
TGTGCCAGCAGCCGGGTTTCCGAGCAGTACTTC
>NA|TRBJ1-4|NA|TRBV30
CAWSVQLNEKLFF
TGTGCCTGGAGTGTCCAGCTTAATGAAAAACTGTTTTTT